Listed below are T cell receptor beta chains from one sample, sequenced in a study of T cell responses to AZD1222 COVID-19 vaccine. Only in-frame clones appear in the TCRdb table, and some are missing; sequencing was by immunoSEQ multiplex PCR. In the table there are about 170,000 clones, about nine tenths of which are singletons. Sequenced here: peripheral blood, sampled on day 0 of AZD1222 vaccination. These receptors all stem from an adult in good health. The CDR3 runs from the conserved cysteine through the conserved F or W. D genes are given only for firm matches. For some rows the clone size is stated as once, few or many, or as a class when expanded; others skip it.

TRBV30	TRBJ1-2	15	TRBD1	NA	CAWSVRGQENYGYTF	TGTGCCTGGAGTGTACGGGGACAGGAGAACTATGGCTACACCTTC
TRBV18	TRBJ1-2	15	NA	NA	CASSPFGEKTYGYTF	TGTGCCAGCTCACCATTTGGCGAGAAGACCTATGGCTACACCTTC
TRBV7-9	TRBJ1-4	12	NA	NA	CASSWSGEKLFF	TGTGCCAGCAGCTGGAGTGGGGAAAAACTGTTTTTT
TRBV5-1	TRBJ2-7	15	NA	NA	CASSLVQGHSYEQYF	TGCGCCAGCAGCTTGGTGCAGGGACACTCCTACGAGCAGTACTTC
TRBV4-1	TRBJ1-6	16	NA	NA	CASSQKQVGGNSPLHF	TGCGCCAGCAGCCAAAAACAGGTGGGGGGTAATTCACCCCTCCACTTT
TRBV5-1	TRBJ2-5	15	NA	once	CASSLWGAGQETQYF	TGCGCCAGCAGCCTCTGGGGGGCAGGGCAAGAGACCCAGTACTTC
TRBV7-9	TRBJ2-3	18	TRBD2	NA	CASSLAHSPAGGADTQYF	TGTGCCAGCAGCTTAGCCCATTCCCCAGCGGGAGGGGCAGATACGCAGTATTTT
TRBV6-2/TRBV6-3	TRBJ2-3	18	TRBD2	NA	CASSYTSGRASSTDTQYF	TGTGCCAGCAGTTACACTAGCGGGAGGGCCTCCAGCACAGATACGCAGTATTTT
TRBV9	TRBJ2-3	16	NA	NA	CASSDAGLQRADTQYF	TGTGCCAGCAGCGATGCAGGGCTTCAACGCGCAGATACGCAGTATTTT
TRBV5-1	TRBJ2-2	15	TRBD2	few	CASSFIAGLGGELFF	TGCGCCAGCAGCTTCATAGCGGGACTGGGAGGGGAGCTGTTTTTT
TRBV5-1	TRBJ2-3	15	TRBD2	few	CASRAGGRGRGTQYF	TGCGCCAGCAGGGCTGGCGGGAGGGGTCGGGGGACGCAGTATTTT
TRBV7-2	TRBJ2-7	16	NA	NA	CASSLAAAGDPYEQYF	TGTGCCAGCAGCTTAGCAGCTGCAGGGGACCCCTACGAGCAGTACTTC
TRBV19	TRBJ1-5	14	NA	NA	CASSITGSNQPQHF	TGTGCCAGTAGTATAACAGGCAGCAATCAGCCCCAGCATTTT
TRBV18	TRBJ1-2	14	NA	NA	CASSRVVGADGYTF	TGTGCCAGCTCACGAGTTGTAGGGGCCGATGGCTACACCTTC
TRBV5-1	TRBJ1-3	16	TRBD1	once	CASSLIQGGNGNTIYF	TGCGCCAGCAGCTTAATACAGGGGGGTAATGGAAACACCATATATTTT
TRBV3-1/TRBV3-2	TRBJ2-3	16	TRBD1	NA	CASSQTGTGGTDTQYF	TGTGCCAGCAGCCAAACCGGGACAGGGGGCACAGATACGCAGTATTTT
TRBV19	TRBJ1-2	15	NA	NA	CASRRPTRANYGYTF	TGTGCCAGTCGGCGACCCACGCGGGCTAACTATGGCTACACCTTC
TRBV5-1	TRBJ1-1	18	NA	once	CASSYYQVYRRVNTEAFF	TGCGCCAGCAGCTACTACCAGGTGTATAGGAGGGTGAACACTGAAGCTTTCTTT
TRBV2	TRBJ2-3	14	NA	NA	CASSEQRGTDTQYF	TGTGCCAGCAGTGAACAGCGAGGCACAGATACGCAGTATTTT
TRBV19	TRBJ1-1	15	NA	NA	CASSRGLNMNTEAFF	TGTGCCAGTTCCCGGGGCTTGAACATGAACACTGAAGCTTTCTTT
TRBV4-1	TRBJ1-6	16	NA	NA	CASSLTPGERYSPLHF	TGCGCCAGCAGCCTCACCCCGGGAGAGCGCTATTCACCCCTCCACTTT
TRBV19	TRBJ1-5	16	TRBD1	NA	CASSTRQGASNQPQHF	TGTGCCAGTAGTACTAGACAGGGGGCTAGCAATCAGCCCCAGCATTTT
TRBV6-5	TRBJ2-7	15	NA	NA	CASSYSAGGTYEQYF	TGTGCCAGCAGTTACTCGGCCGGAGGCACCTACGAGCAGTACTTC
TRBV15	TRBJ1-2	15	NA	NA	CATSRDRAINYGYTF	TGTGCCACCAGCAGAGATCGGGCTATCAACTATGGCTACACCTTC
TRBV4-2	TRBJ2-7	15	TRBD1	NA	CASSQGTGTIYEQYF	TGTGCCAGCAGCCAAGGGACAGGGACGATCTACGAGCAGTACTTC
TRBV19	TRBJ1-1	15	NA	NA	CASSIDVNGNTEAFF	TGTGCCAGTAGTATAGATGTGAATGGGAACACTGAAGCTTTCTTT
TRBV5-1	TRBJ2-7	13	NA	NA	CASSLPGMYEQYF	TGCGCCAGCAGCTTGCCCGGAATGTACGAGCAGTACTTC
TRBV9	TRBJ1-6	15	TRBD1	once	CASSSRTGGNSPLHF	TGTGCCAGCAGTTCCCGGACAGGGGGGAATTCACCCCTCCACTTT
TRBV18	TRBJ2-7	15	NA	NA	CASSLMGLAPYEQYF	TGTGCCAGCTCACTAATGGGCCTGGCCCCCTACGAGCAGTACTTC
TRBV6-5	TRBJ1-2	15	TRBD1	NA	CASRPDRGISYGYTF	TGTGCCAGCAGACCCGACAGGGGCATAAGCTATGGCTACACCTTC
TRBV6-4	TRBJ1-1	14	NA	NA	CASSDRDPETEAFF	TGTGCCAGCAGTGACAGGGATCCAGAGACTGAAGCTTTCTTT
TRBV29-1	TRBJ2-3	14	TRBD2	NA	CSVRTSGSTDTQYF	TGCAGCGTTCGAACTAGCGGCAGCACAGATACGCAGTATTTT
TRBV19	TRBJ2-2	16	NA	NA	CASSITGGQATGELFF	TGTGCCAGTAGTATTACCGGGGGCCAAGCCACCGGGGAGCTGTTTTTT
TRBV28	TRBJ2-7	14	NA	few	CASSLTPSSYEQYF	TGTGCCAGCAGTTTAACCCCCAGCTCCTACGAGCAGTACTTC